This T cell receptor (beta chain) came from a study of T cell clones after liver transplantation. As for the study in general: Third-party-reactive TCRbeta sequences from pre-transplant mixed lymphocyte reactions served as antigen-independent comparators.

CDR3 size: 15 residues. The germline CDR1 and CDR2 sequences are SGHNT and YYREEE (reference sequence). V gave up 0 bases and J gave up 0 bases, with 9 bases separating them. Profiling relied on immunoSEQ multiplex PCR, and the TCRdb table lists in-frame clones only, not all of them. The sample contains roughly 100,000 clones, around 80% of which appear only once. CD3+CD4+ and CD3+CD8+ cells were FACS-sorted from thawed unstimulated PBMCs. This receptor was taken from a human patient who received a liver transplant. Part of the T cell pool may stem from the graft donor. This chain connects TRBV5-4 to TRBJ1-1; D is uncertain. The input for sequencing was CD4+ T cells from blood, taken around 44 months after liver transplant. The CDR3: CASSLGGHMNTEAFF. CDR3 DNA sequence: TGTGCCAGCAGCTTGGGTGGGCACATGAACACTGAAGCTTTCTTT. Together with reference TRBV5-4 and TRBJ1-1, the CDR3 gives the full variable domain: ETGVTQSPTHLIKTRGQQVTLRCSSQSGHNTVSWYQQALGQGPQFIFQYYREEENGRGNFPPRFSGLQFPNYSSELNVNALELDDSALYLCASSLGGHMNTEAFFGQGTRLTVV.